This T cell receptor beta chain was found in a study of T cells expressing NK-cell markers. Study overall: All TCR beta repertoires analysed originated from sorted CD3+CD56+NKG2C+, CD3+CD56+NKG2C- and CD3+CD56-NKG2C+ T cells. Just one sequenced donor of eight was HCMV-seronegative, while seven were seropositive.

General study findings and limits: One observes that, in several donors, these clonotypes were also the leading ones within the CD3+CD56-NKG2C+ fraction.

Concerning this clonotype: Its antigen is as yet unknown.

Germline V gives CDR1 SGHTA, CDR2 FQGTGA. The CDR3 runs to 13 residues. TCR beta cDNA was generated via 5'RACE template switching incorporating UMIs. Each CDR3 protein gets one entry in TCRdb, which reprocessed the 5' RACE reads and gives no DNA. Its clone listing holds almost 450,000 distinct CDR3 sequences. The chain recombines TRBV7-3 with TRBJ2-5. The clonotype originates from a woman aged 18 to 75 in good health. The sample consisted of blood T cells: a sorted CD56 or NKG2C T cell subset, CD4+ or CD8+ T cells, or bulk PBMC T cells (not recorded which). CDR3 amino acids: CASSLRERETQYF.